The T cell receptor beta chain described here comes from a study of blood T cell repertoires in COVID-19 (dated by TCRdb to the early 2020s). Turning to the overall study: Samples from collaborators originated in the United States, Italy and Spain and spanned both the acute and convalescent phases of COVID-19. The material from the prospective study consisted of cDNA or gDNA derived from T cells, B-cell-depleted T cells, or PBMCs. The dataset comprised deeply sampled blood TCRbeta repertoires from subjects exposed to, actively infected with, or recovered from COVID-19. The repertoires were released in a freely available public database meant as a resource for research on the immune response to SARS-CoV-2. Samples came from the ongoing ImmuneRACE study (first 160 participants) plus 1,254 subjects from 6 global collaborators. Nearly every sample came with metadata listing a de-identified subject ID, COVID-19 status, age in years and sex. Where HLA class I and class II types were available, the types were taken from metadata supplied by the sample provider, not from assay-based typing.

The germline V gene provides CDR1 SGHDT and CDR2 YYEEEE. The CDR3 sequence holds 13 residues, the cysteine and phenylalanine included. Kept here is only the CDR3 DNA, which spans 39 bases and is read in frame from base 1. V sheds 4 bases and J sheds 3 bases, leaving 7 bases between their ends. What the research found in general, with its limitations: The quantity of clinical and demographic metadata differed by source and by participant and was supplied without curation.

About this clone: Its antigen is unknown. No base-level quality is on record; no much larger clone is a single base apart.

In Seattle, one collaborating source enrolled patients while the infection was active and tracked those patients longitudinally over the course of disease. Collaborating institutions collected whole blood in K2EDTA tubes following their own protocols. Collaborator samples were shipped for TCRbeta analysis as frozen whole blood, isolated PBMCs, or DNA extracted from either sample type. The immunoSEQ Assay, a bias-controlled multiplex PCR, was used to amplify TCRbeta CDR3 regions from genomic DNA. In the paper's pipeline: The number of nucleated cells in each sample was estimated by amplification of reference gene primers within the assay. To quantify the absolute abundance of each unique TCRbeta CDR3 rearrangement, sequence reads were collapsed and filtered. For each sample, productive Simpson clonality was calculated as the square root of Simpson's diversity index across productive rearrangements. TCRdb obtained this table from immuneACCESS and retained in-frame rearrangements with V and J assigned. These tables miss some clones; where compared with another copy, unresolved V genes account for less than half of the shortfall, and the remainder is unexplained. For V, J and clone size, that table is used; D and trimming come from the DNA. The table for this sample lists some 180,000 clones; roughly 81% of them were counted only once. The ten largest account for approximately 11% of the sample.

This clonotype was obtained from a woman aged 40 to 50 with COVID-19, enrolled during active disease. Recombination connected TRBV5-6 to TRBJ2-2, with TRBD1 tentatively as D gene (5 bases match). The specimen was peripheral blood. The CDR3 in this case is CASSRTYTGELFF. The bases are TGTGCCAGCAGCCGGACATACACCGGGGAGCTGTTTTTT.